The source of this T cell receptor (beta chain) is a study of blood T cell repertoires in COVID-19. Germline V gene sequence: CDR1 LGHNA, CDR2 YSLEER. The CDR3 totals 18 residues. V was pared by 0 bases and J by 1 base, with 15 bases between. This clone came up a few times. Methods used by the authors: How many nucleated cells were present was estimated from reference gene primer amplification. Sequencing used immunoSEQ multiplex PCR; TCRdb keeps in-frame clones, though not all of them. V and J calls and clone size are those listed in that table; D and trimming were worked out from the DNA. The sample includes 95,000 to 150,000 clones, more than 60% of them seen just once.

Specimen: peripheral blood. The chain carries TRBV4-3 and TRBJ2-2, with D unresolved. The receptor was isolated from a man between 65 and 85 years old with acute or convalescent COVID-19. CDR3 amino acids: CASSQDFQALLNTGELFF. The CDR3 nucleotides read TGCGCCAGCAGCCAAGATTTTCAAGCCCTACTGAACACCGGGGAGCTGTTTTTT.